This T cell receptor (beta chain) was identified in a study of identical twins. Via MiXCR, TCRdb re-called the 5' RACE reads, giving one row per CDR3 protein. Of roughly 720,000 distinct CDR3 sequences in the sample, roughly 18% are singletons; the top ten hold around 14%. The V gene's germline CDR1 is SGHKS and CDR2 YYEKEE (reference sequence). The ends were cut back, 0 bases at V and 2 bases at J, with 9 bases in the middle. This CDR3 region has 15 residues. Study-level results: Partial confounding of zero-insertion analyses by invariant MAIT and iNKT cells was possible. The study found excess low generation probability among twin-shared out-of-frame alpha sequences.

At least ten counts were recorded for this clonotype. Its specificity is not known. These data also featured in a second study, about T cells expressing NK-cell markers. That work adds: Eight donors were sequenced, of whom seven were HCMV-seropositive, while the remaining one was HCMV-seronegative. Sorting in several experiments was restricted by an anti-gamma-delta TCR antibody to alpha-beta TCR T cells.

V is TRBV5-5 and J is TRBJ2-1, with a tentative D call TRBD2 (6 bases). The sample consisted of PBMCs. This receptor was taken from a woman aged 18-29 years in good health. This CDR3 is CASSLGRGPYNEQFF. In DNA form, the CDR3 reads TGTGCCAGCAGCTTGGGGCGGGGCCCCTACAATGAGCAGTTCTTC.